The 13 T cell receptor beta chains given below trace back to one sample, sequenced in a study of shared clonotypes between healthy human individuals (dated by TCRdb to the early 2020s). The library was generated by the immunoSEQ multiplex PCR assay. TCRdb limited this immuneACCESS table to in-frame rearrangements with V and J called. A share of clones is missing; checked studies link under half to unresolved V genes, and the rest is unexplained. Within this sample are a few hundred thousand clones, with approximately 97% of them counted one time only. Roughly 0.05% of the sample belongs to the ten largest clones. Sequences were obtained from naive CD4+ T cells sorted from blood. The cell subset or site label here, explained by the study, means: CD45RA+ positively selected. All receptors come from a woman in her thirties in good health.

The chain uses TRBV20-1 and TRBJ2-1; D gene unclear. The CDR3 runs 10 residues. V lost 4 bases and J 15 bases, leaving 13 bases between the germline ends. Germline-derived CDR1 and CDR2 are DFQATT and SNEGSKA (reference sequence). The CDR3: CSATGGPAFF. Written as DNA, the CDR3 is TGCAGTGCTACGGGCGGCCCTGCGTTCTTC.

This sequence joins TRBV7-2 and TRBJ2-5; 11 bases are shared with TRBD2. The last part of the DNA fits TRBJ2-7 better; the J call may be wrong. This CDR3 is 18 amino acids long. Germline CDR1 is SGHTA and CDR2 is FQGNSA. CDR3 bases: TGTGCCAGCAGCTTACTACCATTAGCGGGAGGGCCCCGGAACGAGCAGTACTTC. It is translated as CASSLLPLAGGPRNEQYF.

The chain employs TRBV5-1 and TRBJ2-1; 9 bases line up with TRBD2. CDR1 is SGHRS and CDR2 is YFSETQ in the germline V gene. The CDR3 loop spans 16 amino acids. V lost 0 bases and J lost 3; bases outside the gene matches: 4. The chain's CDR3 is CASSLELAGVYNEQFF. CDR3 DNA: TGCGCCAGCAGCTTGGAGTTAGCGGGAGTCTACAATGAGCAGTTCTTC.

The chain uses TRBV19 and TRBJ1-2, with 8 bases identical to TRBD1. Germline loops: CDR1 LNHDA, CDR2 SQIVND (reference sequence). This CDR3 is 14 amino acids long. Trimming at V came to 7 bases and at J to 7 bases, leaving 11 bases not matched to a gene. The CDR3 loop is CASTVDRGYSGYTF. The CDR3 nucleotides are TGTGCCAGTACTGTTGACAGGGGTTATTCTGGCTACACCTTC.

This clone was found a few times. This chain connects TRBV11-2 to TRBJ1-1, with a weak D call TRBD1 (5 bases). The V and J ends lost 3 bases and 8 bases respectively, with 10 bases between them. The V gene's germline CDR1 is SGHAT and CDR2 FQNNGV. There are 12 residues in the CDR3. CDR3 in amino acids: CASSFNQGEAFF. CDR3 nucleotides: TGTGCCAGCAGCTTCAATCAGGGAGAAGCTTTCTTT.

The chain joins TRBV27 to TRBJ2-1, with 8 bases lining up with TRBD2. J was trimmed by 0 bases and V by 6 bases; bases with no gene match: 4. Germline values: CDR1 MNHEY, CDR2 SMNVEV (reference sequence). This CDR3 has 15 amino acids. CDR3 protein: CASSRGLVSYNEQFF. The CDR3 DNA reads TGTGCCAGCAGCCGGGGACTAGTCTCCTACAATGAGCAGTTCTTC.

The chain has TRBV6-5 and TRBJ2-7; D is undetermined. Looked up from germline, CDR1 is MNHEY and CDR2 is SVGAGI. The germline V and J ends were trimmed by 6 bases and 5 bases, with 14 bases remaining between them. This CDR3 is 13 amino acids long. CDR3 nucleotides: TGTGCCAGCAGCCGTGACTCGAACCACGAGCAGTACTTC. Translating it yields CASSRDSNHEQYF.

CDR3 nucleotides: TGTGCCAGCAGTATCGGGACTGGAGCTTACAATGAGCAGTTCTTC. The encoded protein is CASSIGTGAYNEQFF. This chain links TRBV27 with TRBJ2-1; tentatively, D is TRBD2 (6 bases). In germline, CDR1 is MNHEY, CDR2 SMNVEV (reference sequence). Trimming shortened V by 5 bases and J by 4 bases, and 15 bases separated the two germline ends. This CDR3 is built from 15 residues.

V and J are TRBV28 and TRBJ1-3; the D is unclear. The CDR3 totals 15 residues. Germline CDR1 and CDR2: MDHEN and SYDVKM. Between the trimmed V and J ends, which lost 6 bases and 0 bases, there was a span of 12 bases. CDR3 nucleotides: TGTGCCAGCAGCGACCGGGGTAGCTCTGGAAACACCATATATTTT. Amino acid sequence: CASSDRGSSGNTIYF.

This chain uses TRBV2 with TRBJ2-3; tentatively, D is TRBD2 (6 bases). This CDR3 is built from 14 residues. V lost 7 bases, J lost 4 bases, and 15 bases lay in between. CDR1 and CDR2 from the germline V gene are SNHLY and FYNNEI. The CDR3 DNA follows: TGTGCCAGCACCGGAGCGGTAGCGGCAGATACGCAGTATTTT. Its translation: CASTGAVAADTQYF.

The chain combines TRBV28 with TRBJ1-1, with D uncertain. The V end lost 7 bases, the J end lost 8 bases, and 11 bases lay between the germline ends. This CDR3 comprises 11 residues. Germline loops: CDR1 MDHEN, CDR2 SYDVKM. The CDR3 here is CASTKQGEAFF. CDR3 nucleotide sequence: TGTGCCAGCACCAAACAAGGGGAAGCTTTCTTT.

The chain has TRBV30 and TRBJ1-1; D unclear. This CDR3 region has 13 residues. Germline values: CDR1 GTSNPN, CDR2 SVGIG (reference sequence). V lost 4 bases, J lost 5 bases, and 14 bases lay in between. CDR3 DNA: TGTGCCTGGATAGCGGGAGTAGATACTGAAGCTTTCTTT. It specifies CAWIAGVDTEAFF.

The rearrangement uses TRBV19 and TRBJ2-1; D call uncertain. Germline V gene lookup returns CDR1 LNHDA and CDR2 SQIVND (reference sequence). The CDR3 runs to 16 residues. V dropped 3 bases and J dropped 0 bases, with 12 bases sitting between them. CDR3 sequence (DNA): TGTGCCAGTAGTATTGACGGAGTCGGCTCCTACAATGAGCAGTTCTTC. This gives the protein CASSIDGVGSYNEQFF.